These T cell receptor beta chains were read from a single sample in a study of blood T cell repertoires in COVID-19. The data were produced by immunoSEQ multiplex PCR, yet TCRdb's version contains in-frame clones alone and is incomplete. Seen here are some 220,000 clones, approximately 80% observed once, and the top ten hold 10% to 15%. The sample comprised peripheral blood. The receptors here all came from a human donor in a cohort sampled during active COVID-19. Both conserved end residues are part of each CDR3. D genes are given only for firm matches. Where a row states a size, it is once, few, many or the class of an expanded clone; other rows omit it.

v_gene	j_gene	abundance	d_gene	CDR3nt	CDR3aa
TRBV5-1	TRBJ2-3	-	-	TGCGCCAGCAGCTTCGGGAAACCCACGGATACGCAGTATTTT	CASSFGKPTDTQYF
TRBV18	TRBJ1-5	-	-	TGTGCCAGCTCACCGATGGTAGGAGGGTCCGGCAATCAGCCCCAGCATTTT	CASSPMVGGSGNQPQHF
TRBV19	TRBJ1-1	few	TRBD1	TGTGCCAGTAGTTATCAGGGGGACACTGAAGCTTTCTTT	CASSYQGDTEAFF
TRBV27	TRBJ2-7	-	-	TGTGCCAGCAGTTTAGGGTCGGAGGGTCACGAGCAGTACTTC	CASSLGSEGHEQYF
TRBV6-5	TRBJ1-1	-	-	TGTGCCAGCAGTAGGACTTCGAACACTGAAGCTTTCTTT	CASSRTSNTEAFF
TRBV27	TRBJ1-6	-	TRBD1	TGTGCCAGCAGTTTTACAGGGGGCAGGGGTTCACCCCTCCACTTT	CASSFTGGRGSPLHF
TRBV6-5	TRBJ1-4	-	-	TGTGCCAGCAGTCCTCCGGGAAGGGCTGAAAAACTGTTTTTT	CASSPPGRAEKLFF
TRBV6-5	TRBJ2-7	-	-	TGTGCCAGCAGTTACTCACAGGGCGAGCGATACGAGCAGTACTTC	CASSYSQGERYEQYF
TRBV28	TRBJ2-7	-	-	TGTGCCAGCAGCCCACAGGGAACCTATGGCGACGAGCAGTACTTC	CASSPQGTYGDEQYF
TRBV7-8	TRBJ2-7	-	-	TGTGCCAGCAGGGAGACAGGAGTCTACGAGCAGTACTTC	CASRETGVYEQYF
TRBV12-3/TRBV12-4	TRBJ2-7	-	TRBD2	TGTGCCAGCAGACGGGGGGTGGGCTACGAGCAGTACTTC	CASRRGVGYEQYF
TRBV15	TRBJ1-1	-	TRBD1	TGTGCCACCAGCGGGGACAGTGACGCTGAAGCTTTCTTT	CATSGDSDAEAFF
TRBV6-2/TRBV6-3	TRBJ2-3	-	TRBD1	TGTGCCAGCAGTTACACTGGACAGGTCACAGATACGCAGTATTTT	CASSYTGQVTDTQYF
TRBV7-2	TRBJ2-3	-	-	TGTGCCAGCAGCGTGGACATTAGCACAGATACGCAGTATTTT	CASSVDISTDTQYF
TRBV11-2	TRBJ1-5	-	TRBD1	TGTGCCAGCAGCTTAGAGACTCGGACAGGGGGTTTTGGTCAGCCCCAGCATTTT	CASSLETRTGGFGQPQHF
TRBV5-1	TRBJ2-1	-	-	TGCGCCAGCAGCTTGGAGAGGCTCTATCAGCAGTTCTTC	CASSLERLYQQFF
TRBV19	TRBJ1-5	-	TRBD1	TGTGCCAGTAGTCCGCCGACAGGGATAAGCCTGGGCAATCAGCCCCAGCATTTT	CASSPPTGISLGNQPQHF
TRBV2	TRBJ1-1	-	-	TGTGCCAGCAGCCGAGTGAACACTGAAGCTTTCTTT	CASSRVNTEAFF
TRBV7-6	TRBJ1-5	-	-	TGTGCCAGCAGCTTAGCCAGAGGTCTGAATCAGCCCCAGCATTTT	CASSLARGLNQPQHF
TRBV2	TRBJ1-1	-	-	TGTGCCAGCAGCATTTTGGGGGGGCGTACTGAAGCTTTCTTT	CASSILGGRTEAFF
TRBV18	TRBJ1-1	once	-	TGTGCCAGCTCATCGAGGACGGGGGAGAACACTGAAGCTTTCTTT	CASSSRTGENTEAFF
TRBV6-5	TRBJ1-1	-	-	TGTGCCAGCGATTATACGGGACAACCTGAAGCTTTCTTT	CASDYTGQPEAFF
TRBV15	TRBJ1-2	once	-	TGTGCCACCAGCCTTCACCCGGGGAGGGAGTATGGCTACACCTTC	CATSLHPGREYGYTF
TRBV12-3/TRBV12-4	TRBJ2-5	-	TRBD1	TGTGCCAGCAGTTTGGGACAGCAAGAGACCCAGTACTTC	CASSLGQQETQYF
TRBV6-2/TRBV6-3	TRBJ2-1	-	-	TGTGCCAGCAGTTACTTGAAGCCGGACTCTAGCGTCCACAATGAGCAGTTCTTC	CASSYLKPDSSVHNEQFF
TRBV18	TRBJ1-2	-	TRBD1	TGTGCCAGCTCACTACGAGACAGGGACCTTGGCTACACCTTC	CASSLRDRDLGYTF
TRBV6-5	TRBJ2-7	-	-	TGTGCCAGCAGCCCCGGGACAAGCATAGAGCAGTACTTC	CASSPGTSIEQYF
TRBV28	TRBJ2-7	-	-	TGTGCCAGCAGTCCCGGGAGCTCCTACGAGCAGTACTTC	CASSPGSSYEQYF